This entry lists 2 T cell receptor beta chains sequenced from one sample in a study of cytomegalovirus exposure and HLA in healthy donors. 13 Jbeta primers and 60 Vbeta primers were used for the PCR. The data were produced by immunoSEQ multiplex PCR, yet TCRdb's version contains in-frame clones alone and is incomplete. The table has some 100,000 clones, approximately 81% seen once. The specimen was PBMCs. The receptors were sampled from a male donor in good health and CMV-seropositive.

The V and J genes are TRBV19 and TRBJ1-1; possible D gene TRBD1, 6 bases. The CDR3 totals 17 residues. Germline V gene sequence: CDR1 LNHDA, CDR2 SQIVND (reference sequence). Trimming took 5 bases from V and 0 from J, leaving 19 bases between them. CDR3 loop: CASSGAGTRGMNTEAFF. CDR3 nucleotide sequence: TGTGCCAGTAGTGGGGCCGGGACCAGGGGAATGAACACTGAAGCTTTCTTT.

The chain carries TRBV6-6 and TRBJ2-3, with no clear D. Trimming cost V 7 bases and J 4 bases, with 6 bases left between them. The CDR3 is made up of 11 amino acids. Germline CDR1 reads MNHNY; CDR2 reads SVGAGI (reference sequence). CDR3 amino acids: CASKSADTQYF. The CDR3 DNA reads as TGTGCCAGCAAATCGGCAGATACGCAGTATTTT.